One and the same sample provided the 9 T cell receptor beta chains below, sequenced in a study of Ad26.COV2.S vaccination and SARS-CoV-2 variants. Sequencing used immunoSEQ multiplex PCR; TCRdb keeps in-frame clones, though not all of them. The sample shows about 400,000 clones, 89% of them seen only once. As for treatment: roughly 19 received Ad26.COV2.S at low or high dose, single or two shots; roughly five received placebo; per-sample allocation not given. Day 63 following the first vaccine or placebo injection was when the samples were taken. The sequences come from peripheral blood, collected in a trial of Ad26.COV2.S vaccine versus placebo. These receptors all stem from a person between 18 and 60 years old who received the Ad26.COV2.S COVID-19 vaccine or a placebo.

This sequence joins TRBV19 and TRBJ1-5; D may be TRBD1 (5 bases). V dropped 2 bases and J dropped 7 bases, with 15 bases sitting between them. CDR1 is LNHDA, CDR2 SQIVND, per germline (reference sequence). CDR3 length equals 15 residues. CDR3 DNA sequence: TGTGCCAGTAGTATAACGGGGGGAGGAAGGCAGCCCCAGCATTTT. Its protein is CASSITGGGRQPQHF.

The rearrangement links TRBV4-1 to TRBJ1-1, with TRBD1 matching 9 bases. V shed 3 bases and J 5 bases; nucleotides not matched to a gene: 4. Germline loops: CDR1 MGHRA, CDR2 YSYEKL. The CDR3 length is 14 residues. CDR3 DNA: TGCGCCAGCAGCCACCCGGGACAGGGAACTGAAGCTTTCTTT. Protein sequence: CASSHPGQGTEAFF.

The chain links TRBV28 to TRBJ1-1; maybe TRBD1 (5 bases). CDR1 and CDR2 (germline): MDHEN, SYDVKM. V lost 5 bases and J 7 bases, leaving 23 bases between the germline ends. The CDR3 has 16 amino acids. The CDR3 protein is CASSTQETGTDVEAFF. In DNA form, the CDR3 reads TGTGCCAGCAGTACCCAGGAAACCGGGACCGACGTTGAAGCTTTCTTT. The full variable domain, with the rest looked up from reference TRBV28 and TRBJ1-1, is DVKVTQSSRYLVKRTGEKVFLECVQDMDHENMFWYRQDPGLGLRLIYFSYDVKMKEKGDIPEGYSVSREKKERFSLILESASTNQTSMYLCASSTQETGTDVEAFFGQGTRLTVV.

In DNA, the CDR3 is TGTGCCAGCAGCTTAGGGGCTCCGGGACTAGCTGTCAATGAGCAGTTCTTC. It is translated as CASSLGAPGLAVNEQFF. This sequence joins TRBV7-9 and TRBJ2-1, with 9 bases aligning to TRBD2. The CDR3 is 17 amino acids. CDR1 SEHNR and CDR2 FQNEAQ come from the germline V gene (reference sequence). V trimming: 1 base; J trimming: 6 bases; junction bases outside the gene matches: 10.

The rearrangement links TRBV28 to TRBJ2-3; a weak D match, TRBD2 (6 bases). Per the germline V gene, CDR1 is MDHEN and CDR2 is SYDVKM. The CDR3 runs 12 residues. Trimming removed 6 bases at V and 6 bases at J, with 10 bases between. The CDR3 DNA follows: TGTGCCAGCAGGGGAGGAGCCGATACGCAGTATTTT. Its protein is CASRGGADTQYF.

The chain links TRBV20-1 to TRBJ2-2, with D perhaps assigned TRBD1 or TRBD2 (5 bases each). Trimming took off 3 bases at V and 4 bases at J, with 15 bases between the two ends. This CDR3 comprises 15 residues. Germline V gives CDR1 DFQATT, CDR2 SNEGSKA (reference sequence). The CDR3 loop reads CSASNWGRGTGELFF. As DNA, the CDR3 is TGCAGTGCTAGTAATTGGGGGAGAGGCACCGGGGAGCTGTTTTTT.

This chain links TRBV10-2 with TRBJ1-6; perhaps TRBD1 as D (5 bases). V was clipped by 4 bases and J by 7 bases, with 14 bases between them. Germline lookup yields CDR1 WSHSY and CDR2 SAAADI. The CDR3 covers 15 residues. The CDR3 region is CASSVLGPGNSPLHF. For the CDR3, the DNA is TGCGCCAGCAGTGTGTTGGGACCGGGGAATTCACCCCTCCACTTT.

The chain uses TRBV27 and TRBJ2-7, with 9 positions matching TRBD2. J was trimmed by 0 bases and V by 8 bases; bases with no gene match: 5. Germline assignment: CDR1 MNHEY and CDR2 SMNVEV (reference sequence). This CDR3 contains 14 residues. The CDR3 nucleotides read TGTGCCAGCCATAAGCGGGAGGCCTCCTACGAGCAGTACTTC. Translation gives CASHKREASYEQYF.

The chain uses TRBV5-4 and TRBJ2-7; perhaps D is TRBD1 or TRBD2 (5 bases each). Germline V gene data show CDR1 as SGHNT and CDR2 as YYREEE (reference sequence). The germline V and J ends were trimmed by 4 bases and 6 bases, with 14 bases remaining between them. The CDR3 is made up of 13 amino acids. CDR3 bases: TGTGCCAGCAGCAGTGCCGGGACCGGCGAGCAGTACTTC. It is translated as CASSSAGTGEQYF.